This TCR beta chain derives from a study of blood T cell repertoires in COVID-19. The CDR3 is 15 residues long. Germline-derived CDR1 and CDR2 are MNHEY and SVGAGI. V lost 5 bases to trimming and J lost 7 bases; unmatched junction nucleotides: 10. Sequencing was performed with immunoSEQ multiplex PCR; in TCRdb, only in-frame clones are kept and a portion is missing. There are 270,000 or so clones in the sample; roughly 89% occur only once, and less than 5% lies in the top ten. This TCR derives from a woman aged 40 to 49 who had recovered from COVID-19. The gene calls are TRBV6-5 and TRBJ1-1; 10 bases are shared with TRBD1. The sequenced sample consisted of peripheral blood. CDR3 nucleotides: TGTGCCAGCAGTATGACAGGGGGCTGGGAAGATGAAGCTTTCTTT. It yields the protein CASSMTGGWEDEAFF.